This entry lists 9 T cell receptor beta chains sequenced from one sample in a study of blood T cells in healthy people across ages. Combining a sample-barcoded 5' primer with a J-beta primer mix, a second PCR ran for about 7 to 11 cycles. One entry per CDR3 protein results from TCRdb running MiXCR on the 5' RACE reads. Of about 650,000 distinct CDR3 sequences in the sample, roughly 32% were seen once. The specimen was blood. Receptors originate from an elderly woman in good health.

This clonotype has ten or more counts. The chain links TRBV12-3 or TRBV12-4 to TRBJ2-3; D call uncertain. The V end lost 3 bases, the J end lost 2 bases, and 6 bases lay between the germline ends. This CDR3 has 13 residues. Here the CDR3 DNA reads TGTGCCAGCAGTTTGGTAGCCACAGATACGCAGTATTTT. Its protein is CASSLVATDTQYF.

The chain's CDR3 is CSARGSGGPGNTIYF. The CDR3 region has the DNA TGCAGTGCTAGAGGGTCTGGGGGGCCTGGAAACACCATATATTTT. The V call is TRBV20-1, the J call TRBJ1-3; TRBD1 might be the D (6 bases). Deletions cut 1 base from V and 2 bases from J, with 12 bases between. The CDR3 runs to 15 residues. Germline V CDR1 and CDR2: DFQATT, SNEGSKA (reference sequence).

V usage is TRBV28 and J usage is TRBJ2-5; unclear D gene. Looked up from germline, CDR1 is MDHEN and CDR2 is SYDVKM. V was cut by 3 bases and J by 7 bases, with 6 bases left in between. CDR3 length: 11 residues. The CDR3 DNA is TGTGCCAGCAGTTTTCGAGGGACCCAGTACTTC. It codes for CASSFRGTQYF.

This clonotype showed up many times. The chain uses TRBV7-3 and TRBJ2-3; a weak D match, TRBD1 (6 bases). CDR3 length: 15 residues. Germline V CDR1 and CDR2: SGHTA, FQGTGA. V lost 2 bases and J lost 4, with 13 bases in between. The CDR3 spells CASSLRWGPPDTQYF. The CDR3, as DNA: TGTGCCAGCAGCTTACGTTGGGGGCCGCCAGATACGCAGTATTTT.

This clonotype was found many times. The V call is TRBV10-3, the J call TRBJ2-5, with D tentatively TRBD1 (6 bases). The CDR3 extends over 13 amino acids. CDR1 is ENHRY and CDR2 is SYGVKD in the germline V gene. Trimming left V 4 bases short and J 2 bases short, with 8 bases between. The CDR3, as DNA: TGTGCCATCAGTGGGGGGCAACAAGAGACCCAGTACTTC. It encodes CAISGGQQETQYF.

The rearrangement links TRBV29-1 to TRBJ2-4; 10 positions agree with TRBD1. The DNA end lines up better with TRBJ2-7; the J call may be wrong. Germline V lookup: CDR1 SQVTM, CDR2 ANQGSEA. The CDR3 is 14 residues long. This CDR3 reads CSVGGRQGAHEQYF. CDR3 nucleotides: TGCAGCGTTGGAGGGAGACAGGGGGCCCACGAGCAGTACTTC.

To note about this clonotype: A much larger clone differs by one base, so this may be a read error. This chain joins TRBV7-9 and TRBJ2-5; 12 positions match TRBD1. J gave up 11 bases and V 3 bases, and 10 bases lay outside the gene matches. The CDR3 covers 15 residues. Germline CDR1 reads SEHNR; CDR2 reads FQNEAQ (reference sequence). The CDR3 loop reads CASSFPGQGAGRQYF. CDR3 in DNA: TGTGCCAGCAGCTTCCCGGGACAGGGGGCTGGGAGGCAGTACTTC.

There are a few counts of this clonotype. The J gene is TRBJ1-2, the V gene TRBV30; D remains ambiguous. The length of the CDR3 is 13 residues. The ends were cut back, 3 bases at V and 8 bases at J, with 16 bases in the middle. CDR1 and CDR2 from the germline V gene are GTSNPN and SVGIG (reference sequence). CDR3 sequence reads: CAWRSVRAGGYTF. The CDR3, as DNA: TGTGCCTGGAGGTCAGTCCGGGCCGGGGGCTACACCTTC.

Notes on this clonotype: This could be a read error, since a much larger clone is one nucleotide away. The rearrangement joins TRBV28 to TRBJ1-5, with TRBD1 matching over 8 bases. The germline gives CDR1 MDHEN, CDR2 SYDVKM. V lost 6 bases and J lost 4; bases outside the gene matches: 5. There are 14 residues in the CDR3. The DNA of the CDR3 is TGTGCCAGCAGGCCGGGACAGGCTAATCAGCCCCAGCATTTT. Translating it yields CASRPGQANQPQHF.